This T cell receptor (beta chain) emerged from a study of cytomegalovirus exposure and HLA in healthy donors. Study outcomes and limitations: The authors excluded some V segments, including TRBV6-2 and TRBV6-3, as indistinguishable. There were a few CMV-associated chains whose specificity for CMV antigens was confirmed in vitro. It was reported that TCR beta sequences correctly inferred the HLA-A and HLA-B alleles for most subjects. The dataset shows that most TCR sequences were rare, while some public TCRs occurred in many donors.

The PCR employed 60 Vbeta primers together with 13 Jbeta primers. The assay was immunoSEQ multiplex PCR, and TCRdb's table has in-frame clones only and misses some. The repertoire holds fewer than 110,000 clones, with around 66% as singletons. The CDR3 consists of 13 residues. Trimming took off 5 bases at V and 4 bases at J, with 11 bases between the two ends. Germline loops: CDR1 LNHNV, CDR2 YYDKDF (reference sequence). A note on this clone: Its antigen is not known.

Source material: PBMCs. The receptor was isolated from a woman aged 45-59 years in good health and CMV-seronegative. The chain combines TRBV15 with TRBJ1-2, with a tentative D call TRBD1 (5 bases). CDR3 nucleotides: TGTGCCACCAGCCCCGACAGATCCTATGGCTACACCTTC. It specifies CATSPDRSYGYTF.